A selection of T cell receptor beta chains follows, all from one sample in a study of CD8+ T cells in alopecia areata. Data came from immunoSEQ multiplex PCR; TCRdb stores just in-frame clones and leaves some out. The sample includes 150,000 to 200,000 clones, roughly 60% of them seen just once. The material sequenced was CD4+ T cells sorted from blood, taken at week 24, from a patient treated with tofacitinib. Receptors originate from a human donor with alopecia areata. CDR3s include the opening cysteine and the closing phenylalanine or tryptophan. D genes are given only for firm matches. Clone size is given for some rows only: seen once, a few or many times, or a class if the clone is expanded.

d_gene | j_gene | abundance | v_gene | CDR3aa | CDR3nt
NA | TRBJ2-5 | NA | TRBV29-1 | CSALAPYQETQYF | TGCAGCGCTCTGGCTCCGTACCAAGAGACCCAGTACTTC
TRBD1 | TRBJ1-2 | NA | TRBV5-6 | CASSLDDRESSGYTF | TGTGCCAGCAGCTTGGACGACAGGGAATCGAGTGGCTACACCTTC
NA | TRBJ1-1 | NA | TRBV7-2 | CASSLVFSSTEAFF | TGTGCCAGCAGCTTAGTGTTCTCTAGCACTGAAGCTTTCTTT
NA | TRBJ2-4 | once | TRBV4-1 | CASSQEGGAKNIQYF | TGCGCCAGCAGCCAAGAAGGGGGGGCCAAAAACATTCAGTACTTC
NA | TRBJ1-1 | NA | TRBV29-1 | CSVVRGNTEAFF | TGCAGCGTTGTAAGGGGGAACACTGAAGCTTTCTTT
TRBD1 | TRBJ2-7 | many | TRBV11-2 | CASSGDRVGEQYF | TGTGCCAGCAGCGGGGACAGGGTGGGTGAGCAGTACTTC
NA | TRBJ1-1 | few | TRBV11-2 | CASSPTIMNTEAFF | TGTGCCAGCAGCCCGACCATCATGAACACTGAAGCTTTCTTT
NA | TRBJ2-5 | NA | TRBV10-3 | CAISEAGQETQYF | TGTGCCATCAGTGAAGCCGGACAAGAGACCCAGTACTTC
NA | TRBJ2-6 | few | TRBV10-1 | CASSEFWDTNSSGANVLTF | TGCGCCAGCAGTGAGTTCTGGGACACCAACAGCTCTGGGGCCAACGTCCTGACTTTC
NA | TRBJ2-2 | NA | TRBV30 | CAWNLPNTGELFF | TGTGCCTGGAATCTACCGAACACCGGGGAGCTGTTTTTT
NA | TRBJ2-3 | NA | TRBV19 | CASRIGGATDTQYF | TGTGCCAGTAGGATTGGGGGGGCAACAGATACGCAGTATTTT
TRBD1 | TRBJ1-5 | NA | TRBV27 | CASSGTGGQPQHF | TGTGCCAGCAGCGGGACAGGGGGTCAGCCCCAGCATTTT
TRBD1 | TRBJ2-1 | NA | TRBV5-6 | CASASGTGSYNEQFF | TGTGCCAGCGCATCCGGGACAGGGAGTTACAATGAGCAGTTCTTC
NA | TRBJ1-4 | NA | TRBV29-1 | CSVGNEKLFF | TGCAGCGTAGGGAATGAAAAACTGTTTTTT
NA | TRBJ2-2 | NA | TRBV6-1 | CASSGLGNTGELFF | TGTGCCAGCAGTGGTTTGGGGAACACCGGGGAGCTGTTTTTT
NA | TRBJ1-1 | few | TRBV7-9 | CASSVRGKNTEAFF | TGTGCCAGCAGCGTCAGGGGCAAGAACACTGAAGCTTTCTTT
TRBD1 | TRBJ2-1 | few | TRBV29-1 | CSVEGQELSDEQFF | TGCAGCGTTGAGGGACAGGAGTTGAGCGATGAGCAGTTCTTC
NA | TRBJ2-6 | NA | TRBV18 | CASSPIIGLAPSGANVLTF | TGTGCCAGCTCACCAATTATAGGCCTGGCCCCCTCTGGGGCCAACGTCCTGACTTTC
NA | TRBJ2-3 | NA | TRBV6-1 | CASSPGATSTDTQYF | TGTGCCAGCAGTCCAGGGGCTACTAGCACAGATACGCAGTATTTT
NA | TRBJ2-1 | NA | TRBV5-1 | CASSPGQEGDEQFF | TGCGCCAGCAGCCCGGGCCAAGAAGGCGATGAGCAGTTCTTC
NA | TRBJ2-5 | NA | TRBV11-2 | CASSLDIQETQYF | TGTGCCAGCAGCTTAGACATCCAAGAGACCCAGTACTTC
NA | TRBJ2-3 | NA | TRBV7-3 | CASSLTSRTDTQYF | TGTGCCAGCAGCTTGACCTCTCGCACAGATACGCAGTATTTT
NA | TRBJ2-1 | NA | TRBV19 | CASSIFLSGPLEEQFF | TGTGCCAGTAGTATATTTTTGTCGGGCCCTCTGGAGGAGCAGTTCTTC
NA | TRBJ1-4 | NA | TRBV5-1 | CASSADIGKLFF | TGCGCCAGCAGCGCGGACATCGGAAAACTGTTTTTT
NA | TRBJ1-6 | once | TRBV2 | CASIFSRGAESPLHF | TGTGCCAGTATCTTCAGTCGGGGGGCGGAATCACCCCTCCACTTT
NA | TRBJ1-2 | NA | TRBV18 | CASSPLKHDGYTF | TGTGCCAGCTCACCACTGAAACACGATGGCTACACCTTC
TRBD1 | TRBJ1-2 | NA | TRBV6-5 | CASSYATGAGYTF | TGTGCCAGCAGTTATGCGACAGGGGCTGGCTACACCTTC
NA | TRBJ2-7 | NA | TRBV29-1 | CSVIRGANEQYF | TGCAGCGTTATAAGAGGCGCCAACGAGCAGTACTTC
TRBD1 | TRBJ1-5 | NA | TRBV19 | CASSFGQGGQPQHF | TGTGCCAGTAGTTTTGGACAGGGGGGTCAGCCCCAGCATTTT
TRBD2 | TRBJ2-4 | NA | TRBV20-1 | CSAGTSDIQYF | TGCAGTGCCGGGACTAGCGACATTCAGTACTTC
NA | TRBJ2-7 | NA | TRBV6-5 | CASSYGGRSYEQYF | TGTGCCAGCAGTTACGGGGGGCGCTCCTACGAGCAGTACTTC
NA | TRBJ2-3 | NA | TRBV18 | CASSPDTDTQYF | TGTGCCAGCTCACCGGACACAGATACGCAGTATTTT
NA | TRBJ1-1 | few | TRBV30 | CAWSGGTNTEAFF | TGTGCCTGGAGTGGAGGGACGAACACTGAAGCTTTCTTT
TRBD1 | TRBJ1-1 | NA | TRBV29-1 | CSVDTSQGAMNTEAFF | TGCAGCGTCGATACTAGTCAGGGGGCGATGAACACTGAAGCTTTCTTT
TRBD2 | TRBJ2-1 | NA | TRBV5-1 | CASSLVAGAYNEQFF | TGCGCCAGCAGCCTGGTTGCGGGGGCCTACAATGAGCAGTTCTTC
NA | TRBJ1-2 | NA | TRBV7-2 | CASSLNAAGEYGYTF | TGTGCCAGCAGCTTAAACGCGGCAGGGGAATATGGCTACACCTTC
NA | TRBJ2-6 | NA | TRBV6-5 | CASSYSGTGANVLTF | TGTGCCAGCAGTTACTCGGGGACTGGGGCCAACGTCCTGACTTTC
NA | TRBJ2-7 | NA | TRBV29-1 | CSVERGASYEQYF | TGCAGCGTTGAGAGGGGAGCGTCCTACGAGCAGTACTTC
NA | TRBJ2-1 | few | TRBV7-8 | CASSLATGDKQFF | TGTGCCAGCAGCTTAGCAACTGGCGACAAGCAGTTCTTC
NA | TRBJ2-1 | NA | TRBV5-6 | CASSWGDEQFF | TGTGCCAGCAGCTGGGGGGATGAGCAGTTCTTC
NA | TRBJ1-1 | once | TRBV23-1 | CASSQSQNTEAFF | TGCGCCAGCAGTCAATCACAGAACACTGAAGCTTTCTTT
NA | TRBJ1-3 | NA | TRBV7-2 | CASSQLRTRYGNTIYF | TGTGCCAGCAGCCAACTCAGGACAAGATATGGAAACACCATATATTTT
NA | TRBJ2-1 | NA | TRBV29-1 | CSAHRDTNNEQFF | TGCAGCGCTCACCGGGACACCAACAATGAGCAGTTCTTC
NA | TRBJ1-5 | NA | TRBV29-1 | CSVEEGHGQPQHF | TGCAGCGTTGAGGAGGGACACGGCCAGCCCCAGCATTTT
NA | TRBJ1-4 | NA | TRBV4-3 | CASSQGGVNEKLFF | TGCGCCAGCAGCCAAGGAGGGGTCAATGAAAAACTGTTTTTT
TRBD1 | TRBJ1-1 | NA | TRBV6-4 | CASSPGTANTEAFF | TGTGCCAGCAGTCCCGGGACAGCGAACACTGAAGCTTTCTTT
NA | TRBJ1-4 | NA | TRBV9 | CASSVGEDGELFF | TGTGCCAGCAGCGTAGGGGAAGACGGGGAACTGTTTTTT
TRBD1 | TRBJ2-3 | NA | TRBV29-1 | CSARQGADTQYF | TGCAGCGCCAGACAGGGGGCTGATACGCAGTATTTT
NA | TRBJ2-1 | NA | TRBV5-1 | CASSVNYNEQFF | TGCGCCAGCAGCGTGAACTACAATGAGCAGTTCTTC
NA | TRBJ1-1 | few | TRBV7-2 | CASSLNKGAFF | TGTGCCAGCAGCCTGAACAAAGGGGCTTTCTTT
NA | TRBJ1-2 | NA | TRBV14 | CASSLNGVYGYTF | TGTGCCAGCAGCCTAAACGGTGTCTATGGCTACACCTTC
NA | TRBJ1-1 | NA | TRBV6-5 | CASSYGVQGTEAFF | TGTGCCAGCAGTTACGGGGTACAGGGCACTGAAGCTTTCTTT
NA | TRBJ1-3 | NA | TRBV25-1 | CASSPRQGNTIYF | TGTGCCAGCTCTCCAAGACAGGGAAACACCATATATTTT